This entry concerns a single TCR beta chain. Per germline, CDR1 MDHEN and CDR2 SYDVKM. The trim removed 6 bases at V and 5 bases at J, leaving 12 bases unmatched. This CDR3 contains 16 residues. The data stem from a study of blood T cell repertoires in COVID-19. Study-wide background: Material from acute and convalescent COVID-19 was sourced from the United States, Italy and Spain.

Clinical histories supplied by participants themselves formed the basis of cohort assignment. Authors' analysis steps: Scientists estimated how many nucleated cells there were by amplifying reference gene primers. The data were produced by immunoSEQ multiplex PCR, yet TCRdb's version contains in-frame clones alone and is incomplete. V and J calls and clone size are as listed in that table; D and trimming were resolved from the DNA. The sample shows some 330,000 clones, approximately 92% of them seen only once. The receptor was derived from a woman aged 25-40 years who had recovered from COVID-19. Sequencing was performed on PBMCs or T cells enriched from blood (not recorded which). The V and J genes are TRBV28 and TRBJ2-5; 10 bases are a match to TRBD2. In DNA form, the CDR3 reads TGTGCCAGCAGGGTGGAGGCTAGCGGGAGTCGGGAGACCCAGTACTTC. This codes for CASRVEASGSRETQYF.